The T cell receptor beta chain under discussion was sequenced for a study of blood T cells in healthy people across ages. This clonotype showed up just a few times. The CDR3 sequence is 16 residues long. Between the trimmed V and J ends, which lost 0 bases and 3 bases, there was a span of 14 bases. Germline V lookup: CDR1 MGHRA, CDR2 YSYEKL. A J-beta primer mix and a sample-barcoded 5' primer were used in a second PCR of about 6 to 12 cycles. Each CDR3 protein gets one entry after TCRdb re-called the 5' RACE reads with MiXCR. The table shows about 1.4 million distinct CDR3 sequences, with almost 60% occurring only once. The authors drew approximately 10 milliliters of peripheral blood from each donor. They isolated at least 7 million PBMCs from each sample.

Sequenced material: blood. The clonotype was recovered from a man younger than 35 in good health. The rearrangement uses TRBV4-1 and TRBJ2-5; D may be TRBD2 (6 bases). The CDR3 nucleotides are TGCGCCAGCAGCCAAGATCTGGAGGGAGGAGAAGAGACCCAGTACTTC. It encodes CASSQDLEGGEETQYF.